Sequencing of this T cell receptor (beta chain) was carried out in a study of blood T cell repertoires in COVID-19. Patients at the Seattle site were enrolled during active infection and followed longitudinally. Trimming removed 4 bases from V and 2 bases from J, with 13 bases in between. CDR3 length: 15 residues. Germline V gene lookup returns CDR1 LNHDA and CDR2 SQIVND (reference sequence). Source study methods: Amplified reference gene primers provided the basis for estimating nucleated cell counts. Measured with immunoSEQ multiplex PCR; TCRdb has only the in-frame clones, and not every one. Clone size and the V and J calls come from that table; the DNA yielded D and trimming. The sample comprises around 400,000 clones, 70% to 90% of which are singletons, and about 9.4% rests with the top ten.

The sequenced material came from peripheral blood. The chain joins TRBV19 to TRBJ2-3, with TRBD2 as a possible D gene (6 bases). The receptor was derived from a woman younger than 45 with COVID-19, enrolled during active disease. CDR3 amino acids: CASSRLADTTDTQYF. The CDR3 DNA reads TGTGCCAGTAGTAGGTTAGCGGATACCACAGATACGCAGTATTTT. The full variable domain, rest sourced from reference TRBV19 and TRBJ2-3, is DGGITQSPKYLFRKEGQNVTLSCEQNLNHDAMYWYRQDPGQGLRLIYYSQIVNDFQKGDIAEGYSVSREKKESFPLTVTSAQKNPTAFYLCASSRLADTTDTQYFGPGTRLTVL.